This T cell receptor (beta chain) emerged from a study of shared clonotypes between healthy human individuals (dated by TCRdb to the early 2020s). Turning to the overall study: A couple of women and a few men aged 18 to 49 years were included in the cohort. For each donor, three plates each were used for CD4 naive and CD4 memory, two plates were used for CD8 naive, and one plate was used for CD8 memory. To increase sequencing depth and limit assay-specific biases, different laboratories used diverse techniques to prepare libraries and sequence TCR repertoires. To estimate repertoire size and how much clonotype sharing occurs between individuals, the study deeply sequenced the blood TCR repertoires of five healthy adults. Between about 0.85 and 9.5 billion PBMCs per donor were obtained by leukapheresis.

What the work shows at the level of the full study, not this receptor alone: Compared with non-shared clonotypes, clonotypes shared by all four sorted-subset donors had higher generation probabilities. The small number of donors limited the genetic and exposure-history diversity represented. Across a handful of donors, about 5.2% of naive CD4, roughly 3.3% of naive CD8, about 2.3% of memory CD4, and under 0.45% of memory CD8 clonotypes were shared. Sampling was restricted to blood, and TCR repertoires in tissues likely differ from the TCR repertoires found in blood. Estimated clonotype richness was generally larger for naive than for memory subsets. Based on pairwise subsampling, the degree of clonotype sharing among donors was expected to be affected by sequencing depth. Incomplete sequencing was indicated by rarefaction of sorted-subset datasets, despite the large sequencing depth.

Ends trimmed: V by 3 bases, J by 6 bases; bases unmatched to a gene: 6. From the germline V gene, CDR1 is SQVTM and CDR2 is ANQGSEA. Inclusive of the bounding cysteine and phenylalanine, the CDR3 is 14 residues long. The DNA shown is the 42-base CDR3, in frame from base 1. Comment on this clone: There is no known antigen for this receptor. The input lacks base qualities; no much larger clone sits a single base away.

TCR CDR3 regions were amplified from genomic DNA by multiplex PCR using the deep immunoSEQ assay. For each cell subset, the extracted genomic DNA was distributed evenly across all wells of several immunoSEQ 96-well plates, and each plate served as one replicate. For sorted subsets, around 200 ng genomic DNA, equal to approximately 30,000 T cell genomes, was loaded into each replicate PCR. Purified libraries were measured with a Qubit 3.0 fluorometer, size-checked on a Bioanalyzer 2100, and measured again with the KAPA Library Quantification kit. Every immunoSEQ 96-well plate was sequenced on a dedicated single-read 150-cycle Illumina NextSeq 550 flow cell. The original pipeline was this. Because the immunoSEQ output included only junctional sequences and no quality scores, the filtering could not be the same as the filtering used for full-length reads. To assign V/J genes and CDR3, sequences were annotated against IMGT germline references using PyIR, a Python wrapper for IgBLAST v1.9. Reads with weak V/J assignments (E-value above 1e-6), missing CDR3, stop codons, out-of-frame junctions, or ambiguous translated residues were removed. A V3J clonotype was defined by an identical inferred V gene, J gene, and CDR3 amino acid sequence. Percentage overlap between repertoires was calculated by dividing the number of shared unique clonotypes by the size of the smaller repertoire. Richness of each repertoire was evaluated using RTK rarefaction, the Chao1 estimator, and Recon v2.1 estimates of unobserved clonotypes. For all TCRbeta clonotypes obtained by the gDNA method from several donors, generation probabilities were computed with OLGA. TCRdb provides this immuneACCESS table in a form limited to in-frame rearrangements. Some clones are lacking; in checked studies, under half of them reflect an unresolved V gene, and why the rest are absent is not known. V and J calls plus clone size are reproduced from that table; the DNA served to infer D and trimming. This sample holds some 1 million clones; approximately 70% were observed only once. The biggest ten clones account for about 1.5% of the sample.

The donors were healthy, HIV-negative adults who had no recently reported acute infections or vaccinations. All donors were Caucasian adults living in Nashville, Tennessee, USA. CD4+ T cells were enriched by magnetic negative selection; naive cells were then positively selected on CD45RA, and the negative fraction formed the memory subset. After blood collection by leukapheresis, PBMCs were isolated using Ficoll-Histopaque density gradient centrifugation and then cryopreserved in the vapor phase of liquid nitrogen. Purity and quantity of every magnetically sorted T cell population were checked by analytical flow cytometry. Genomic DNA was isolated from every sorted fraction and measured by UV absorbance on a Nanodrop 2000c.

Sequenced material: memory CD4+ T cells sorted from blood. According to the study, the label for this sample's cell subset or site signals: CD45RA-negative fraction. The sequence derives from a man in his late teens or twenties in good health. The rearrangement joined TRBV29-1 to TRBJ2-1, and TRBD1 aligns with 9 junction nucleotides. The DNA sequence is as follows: TGCAGCGTTGATTCGGACAGGGGTCTCAATGAGCAGTTCTTC. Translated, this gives CSVDSDRGLNEQFF.